Given below is one TCR beta chain in context. This sample was included in a study of blood T cell repertoires in COVID-19. Study-wide background: Collection of acute and convalescent COVID-19 samples took place in the United States, Italy and Spain. T cells, B-cell-depleted T cells, or PBMCs provided the cDNA or gDNA that served as material.

Authors' methods: By means of reference gene primer amplification, nucleated cell counts were estimated. Some clones are missing from TCRdb's copy, which holds only in-frame ones; the method was immunoSEQ multiplex PCR. V, J and clone size were drawn from that table, and D and trimming were deduced from the DNA. The repertoire holds 50,000 to 75,000 clones, 91% seen once, with 8.6% in the top ten. V was clipped by 0 bases and J by 7 bases, with 10 bases between them. CDR3 length equals 15 residues. Per germline, CDR1 MNHEY and CDR2 SVGAGI. The clonotype was recovered from a human donor in a cohort sampled during active COVID-19. The specimen sequenced was peripheral blood. The chain has TRBV6-5 and TRBJ1-6; the D is unclear. The CDR3 nucleotides are TGTGCCAGCAGTTACTCAGGCAGGTTAAATTCACCCCTCCACTTT. This translates into CASSYSGRLNSPLHF.